A selection of T cell receptor beta chains follows, all from one sample in a study of shared clonotypes between healthy human individuals. Data came from immunoSEQ multiplex PCR; TCRdb stores just in-frame clones and leaves some out. The sample records fewer than 700,000 clones, roughly 79% being singletons. Source material: PBMCs. All receptors come from a woman aged 40 to 49 in good health. Some clones in this sample may be carry-over from other donors' samples. Each CDR3 is given with its conserved first and last residue. A D gene is named only where the DNA matches it firmly. A row's size may be missing; if present it is once, few, many or a size class.

V,size,D,J,DNA,CDR3
TRBV5-6,few,TRBD1,TRBJ2-7,TGTGCCAGCAGCTTAGGGACAGTTACCTACGAGCAGTACTTC,CASSLGTVTYEQYF
TRBV30,NA,NA,TRBJ1-2,TGTGCCTGGAGTGCCGGATTTAGTGGCTACACCTTC,CAWSAGFSGYTF
TRBV6-1,NA,NA,TRBJ2-7,TGTGCCAGCAGTGCCCGGGACACCGACGAGCAGTACTTC,CASSARDTDEQYF
TRBV28,NA,NA,TRBJ2-3,TGTGCCAGCAGTCCGCCTAGCACAGATACGCAGTATTTT,CASSPPSTDTQYF
TRBV6-1,once,NA,TRBJ1-4,TGTGCCAGCAGTGAATTTAGGGGGGGGAAGGTATTTGAAAAACTGTTTTTT,CASSEFRGGKVFEKLFF
TRBV5-1,NA,NA,TRBJ1-3,TGCGCCAGCAGCTTGGGATTTGCGAACTCTGGAAACACCATATATTTT,CASSLGFANSGNTIYF
TRBV7-2,NA,TRBD2,TRBJ2-7,TGTGCCAGCAGCTTGCTAGCGGTTCGAAACGAGCAGTACTTC,CASSLLAVRNEQYF
TRBV9,NA,NA,TRBJ1-4,TGTGCCAGCAGCGTAGGCGAGGCCACGGATGAAAAACTGTTTTTT,CASSVGEATDEKLFF
TRBV6-1,NA,TRBD1,TRBJ1-1,TGTGCCAGCAGTGACTCGACAGGGGCCCCCACTGAAGCTTTCTTT,CASSDSTGAPTEAFF
TRBV27,NA,NA,TRBJ2-7,TGTGCCAGCAGTTTTGCACTAGCCTACGAGCAGTACTTC,CASSFALAYEQYF
TRBV18,few,NA,TRBJ1-5,TGTGCCAGCTCACCGGGGGGAGATAGCAATCAGCCCCAGCATTTT,CASSPGGDSNQPQHF
TRBV4-1,NA,NA,TRBJ2-5,TGCGCCAGCAGCCAAGATATACGGGGGCTAGAGACCCAGTACTTC,CASSQDIRGLETQYF
TRBV4-2,NA,NA,TRBJ2-5,TGTGCCAGCAGCCAAGATCGGGGAGGGGGACTCCAAGAGACCCAGTACTTC,CASSQDRGGGLQETQYF
TRBV5-1,NA,TRBD2,TRBJ2-1,TGCGCCAGCAGCTTGTCTCTAGCGGCCAATGAGCAGTTCTTC,CASSLSLAANEQFF
TRBV30,many,TRBD1,TRBJ1-1,TGTGCCTGGAGCCGGGACAGGATGAACACTGAAGCTTTCTTT,CAWSRDRMNTEAFF
TRBV20-1,NA,NA,TRBJ1-2,TGCAGTGCCCAAGACAGTCCCTACACCTTC,CSAQDSPYTF
TRBV4-3,NA,NA,TRBJ2-5,TGCGCCAGCAGCCATTCCCGAGTGTCAGAGACCCAGTACTTC,CASSHSRVSETQYF
TRBV18,NA,NA,TRBJ1-1,TGTGCCAGCTCACCAAGGGAGGTGGTGAACACTGAAGCTTTCTTT,CASSPREVVNTEAFF
TRBV2,NA,NA,TRBJ1-5,TGTGCCAGCAGGGGGATGGGGGATCAGCCCCAGCATTTT,CASRGMGDQPQHF
TRBV6-5,many,NA,TRBJ2-7,TGTGCCAGCAGTACGGACTGGAACGAGCAGTACTTC,CASSTDWNEQYF
TRBV7-8,once,TRBD1,TRBJ2-1,TGTGCCAGCAGCCGTCGGACAGGGGGTGGGAATGAGCAGTTCTTC,CASSRRTGGGNEQFF
TRBV13,NA,TRBD1,TRBJ1-5,TGTGCCAGCAGATTCGACAGGGACAAAAATCAGCCCCAGCATTTT,CASRFDRDKNQPQHF
TRBV10-2,NA,NA,TRBJ1-1,TGCGCCAGCACTAGAAGCTGGAACACTGAAGCTTTCTTT,CASTRSWNTEAFF
TRBV12-2,few,NA,TRBJ1-1,TGTGCAAAATTGCAGGGGAACACTGAAGCTTTCTTT,CAKLQGNTEAFF
TRBV13,NA,TRBD1,TRBJ1-5,TGTGCCAGCAGTAGAGGGGGCGCGGGTCAGCCCCAGCATTTT,CASSRGGAGQPQHF
TRBV19,once,NA,TRBJ1-1,TGTGCCAGTAGTAGTCCGGAGGGCACTGAAGCTTTCTTT,CASSSPEGTEAFF
TRBV7-7,NA,NA,TRBJ2-1,TGTGCTAGCAGCTTAGAACTAGTGCATTCCGAGCAGTTCTTC,CASSLELVHSEQFF
TRBV27,NA,NA,TRBJ2-1,TGTGCCAGCAGTTTAGACCGGGACTTATACAATGAGCAGTTCTTC,CASSLDRDLYNEQFF
TRBV30,NA,NA,TRBJ1-5,TGTGCCTGGAGTGTATATGGGGTCGGTCAGCCCCAGCATTTT,CAWSVYGVGQPQHF
TRBV5-4,NA,TRBD2,TRBJ2-5,TGTGCCAGCAGCTTCCCGCCCGGTGGTGGGACTAGCGGGAGCCAAGAGACCCAGTACTTC,CASSFPPGGGTSGSQETQYF
TRBV7-9,NA,NA,TRBJ2-1,TGTGCCAGCAGTTTTGACAGCAATGAGCAGTTCTTC,CASSFDSNEQFF